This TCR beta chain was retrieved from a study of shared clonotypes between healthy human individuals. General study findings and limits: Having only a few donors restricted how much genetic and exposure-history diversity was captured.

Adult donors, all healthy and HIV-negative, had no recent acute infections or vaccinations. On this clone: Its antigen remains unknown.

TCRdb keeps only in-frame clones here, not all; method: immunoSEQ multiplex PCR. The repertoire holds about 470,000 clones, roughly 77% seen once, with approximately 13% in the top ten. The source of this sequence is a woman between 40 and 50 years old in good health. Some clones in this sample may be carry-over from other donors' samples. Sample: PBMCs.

The chain's CDR3 is CASSFPTSGRNRLSSYNEQFF. As DNA, the CDR3 is TGTGCCAGCAGTTTCCCGACTAGCGGGAGAAATCGTCTAAGCTCCTACAATGAGCAGTTCTTC. J is TRBJ2-1 and V is TRBV28, with 12 bases fitting TRBD2. J gave up 0 bases and V 3 bases, and 15 bases lay outside the gene matches. The CDR3 runs 21 residues. Germline CDR1 MDHEN, CDR2 SYDVKM.